The source of this TCR beta chain is a study of OX40 agonist ivuxolimab in advanced cancers. Study information: Previous treatment with anti-PD-1, anti-PD-L1 or anti-CTLA-4 therapy was allowed; about 44% had received some.

Concerning this clone itself: Its specificity is not known.

Blood draws occurred at baseline, cycle 4 day 1, and cycle 7 day 1. Some clones are missing from TCRdb's copy, which holds only in-frame ones; the method was immunoSEQ multiplex PCR. The sample has about 75,000 clones, about nine tenths seen once. V lost 1 base to trimming and J lost 3 bases; unmatched junction nucleotides: 8. Germline V gene lookup returns CDR1 SGHTA and CDR2 FQGNSA. The CDR3 is made up of 17 amino acids. General study findings and limits: CD8+ T cells showed, on average, more clonal expansion than CD4+ cells. Some nonresponders likewise displayed low normalized T-cell clonal expansion.

The sequence was obtained from an adult with an advanced solid tumor such as melanoma, head and neck, liver or kidney cancer. The chain couples TRBV7-2 to TRBJ2-3; 9 bases line up with TRBD2. This specimen was CD4+ or CD8+ T cells sorted from blood, taken in a trial of the OX40 agonist ivuxolimab. CDR3 sequence: CASSLGHSGRGTDTQYF. The CDR3 DNA reads as TGTGCCAGCAGCTTAGGACATAGCGGGAGAGGGACAGATACGCAGTATTTT. Full variable domain (outside the CDR3, taken from reference TRBV7-2 and TRBJ2-3): GAGVSQSPSNKVTEKGKDVELRCDPISGHTALYWYRQSLGQGLEFLIYFQGNSAPDKSGLPSDRFSAERTGGSVSTLTIQRTQQEDSAVYLCASSLGHSGRGTDTQYFGPGTRLTVL.